This T cell receptor beta chain was recorded in a study of radiotherapy plus CTLA-4 blockade in lung cancer. Study context: Disease control was seen in 31% of patients, objective responses in 15% to 20%.

Study-level findings and limits: Clones of tumor-derived TCRs expanded in blood after radiotherapy plus ipilimumab. The authors reported that early blood T cell clone dynamics, with interferon-beta, best predicted response.

Using immunoSEQ multiplex PCR, the repertoire was profiled, and TCRdb retains in-frame clones only, with some absent. The data hold roughly 100,000 clones, with over 65% observed a single time. V was shortened by 0 bases and J by 4 bases, with 13 bases between the two germline ends. The CDR3 is 15 amino acids. CDR1 and CDR2 (germline): LGHNA, YSLEER. The table lists this clone with a count of one. Its antigen remains unknown. Participants had chemo-refractory metastatic non-small-cell lung cancer and were treated with focal radiation plus ipilimumab CTLA-4 blockade. This receptor was taken from a human donor with non-small cell lung cancer that progressed on radiotherapy plus ipilimumab. Some clones in this sample may be carry-over from other donors' samples. Sequencing used peripheral blood, obtained from a patient treated with radiotherapy plus ipilimumab. The chain links TRBV4-3 to TRBJ2-7; D might be TRBD2 (6 bases). DNA of the CDR3: TGCGCCAGCAGCCAAGACCCGGGGGAAGCGTACGAGCAGTACTTC. Amino acid sequence: CASSQDPGEAYEQYF.